This TCR beta chain was sequenced in a study of T-cell reconstitution after alpha-beta-depleted transplantation in children. Study-wide points: T-cell counts and diversity at one year post-transplant came mainly from newly produced T cells. As was reported, about two months after transplant, alpha-beta T cells came from several hundred expanded graft clones. Surviving thymic progenitors and recipient T cells were the source of high TCRbeta diversity at day 60 in some patients.

V lost 0 bases and J lost 10; bases outside the gene matches: 7. Germline V gene lookup returns CDR1 DFQATT and CDR2 SNEGSKA (reference sequence). This CDR3 comprises 15 residues. A TCRbeta library incorporating unique molecular identifiers was prepared. A single record per CDR3 protein comes from TCRdb applying MiXCR to the PCR reads. This sample has 500,000 to 600,000 distinct CDR3 sequences; 25% to 30% occur once, and the top ten carry approximately 33%. This clonotype was counted a few times. Its target is not known. Specimen: PBMCs, collected before TCRalphabeta/CD19-depleted stem cell transplant. The receptor comes from a boy younger than two with Wiskott-Aldrich syndrome, due to receive a stem cell transplant. The rearrangement joins TRBV20-1 to TRBJ2-1, with 12 bases identical to TRBD2. The CDR3 nucleotides read TGCAGTGCTAGAGATTTTCGGACTAGCGGGAAGGAGCAGTTCTTC. Protein sequence: CSARDFRTSGKEQFF.